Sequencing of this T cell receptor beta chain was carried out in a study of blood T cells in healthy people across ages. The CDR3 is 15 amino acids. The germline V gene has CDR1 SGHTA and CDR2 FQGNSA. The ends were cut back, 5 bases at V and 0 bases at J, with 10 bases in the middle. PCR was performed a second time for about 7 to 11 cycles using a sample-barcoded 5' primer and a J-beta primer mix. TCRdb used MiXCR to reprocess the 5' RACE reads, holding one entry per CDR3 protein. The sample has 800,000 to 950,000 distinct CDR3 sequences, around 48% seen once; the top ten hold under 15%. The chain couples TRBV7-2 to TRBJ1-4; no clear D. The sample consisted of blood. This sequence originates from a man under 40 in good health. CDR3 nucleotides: TGTGCCAGCAGCCCAGCCCCTGCAACTAATGAAAAACTGTTTTTT. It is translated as CASSPAPATNEKLFF. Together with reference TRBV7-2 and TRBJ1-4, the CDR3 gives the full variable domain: GAGVSQSPSNKVTEKGKDVELRCDPISGHTALYWYRQSLGQGLEFLIYFQGNSAPDKSGLPSDRFSAERTGGSVSTLTIQRTQQEDSAVYLCASSPAPATNEKLFFGSGTQLSVL.